A selection of T cell receptor beta chains follows, all from one sample in a study of stem cell transplantation in POMP-related autoinflammatory disease. This table comes from immunoSEQ multiplex PCR, and its TCRdb copy is limited to in-frame clones, with some not included. The sample contains some 70,000 clones, approximately 90% of which appear only once. This sample comprised CD4+ T cells from PBMCs, obtained after stem cell transplantation. The receptors were gathered from a human patient with POMP-related autoinflammation and immune dysregulation (PRAID). The graft donor may have given rise to some T cells. The CDR3 runs from the conserved cysteine through the conserved F or W. D genes are given only for firm matches. The size of a clone is reported for some rows only, either as once, few or many, or as a class for expanded clones.

d_call	v_call	j_call	clone_size	cdr3_nt	cdr3_aa
TRBD1	TRBV2	TRBJ2-5	NA	TGTGCCAGCAGTCCGGACAGGGGGCGTTGGGAGACCCAGTACTTC	CASSPDRGRWETQYF
NA	TRBV5-1	TRBJ2-3	NA	TGCGCCAGCAGCGTCCTGTACAGACCCCCAGATACGCAGTATTTT	CASSVLYRPPDTQYF
TRBD2	TRBV30	TRBJ2-3	NA	TGTGCCGGCAGTACGGGAGGTGTAGATACGCAGTATTTT	CAGSTGGVDTQYF
NA	TRBV15	TRBJ2-2	once	TGTGCCACCAGCAGAGTTGGGGTCACCGGGGAGCTGTTTTTT	CATSRVGVTGELFF
NA	TRBV5-5	TRBJ1-4	NA	TGTGCCAGCAGCCCCGGGGCCTGGAGTGAAAAACTGTTTTTT	CASSPGAWSEKLFF
TRBD1	TRBV28	TRBJ1-5	once	TGTGCCAGCAGTTTGCGACAGGGTCCCCAGCCCCAGCATTTT	CASSLRQGPQPQHF
NA	TRBV28	TRBJ1-4	NA	TGTGCCAGCAGTTTAGGACCGGGACAAGCTCATGAAAAACTGTTTTTT	CASSLGPGQAHEKLFF
NA	TRBV28	TRBJ2-3	NA	TGTGCCAGCAGTTTTCGAAGGGGAGCGGATACGCAGTATTTT	CASSFRRGADTQYF
NA	TRBV5-1	TRBJ1-5	NA	TGCGCCAGCAGCAAGGACCCGAATCAGCCCCAGCATTTT	CASSKDPNQPQHF
NA	TRBV5-1	TRBJ2-5	NA	TGCGCCAGCAGCTTGACAGTGGGTCAGACCCAGTACTTC	CASSLTVGQTQYF
NA	TRBV6-6	TRBJ1-4	NA	TGTGCCAGCAAAATGGGGGGTAGAGGGGAAAAACTGTTTTTT	CASKMGGRGEKLFF
TRBD2	TRBV7-9	TRBJ2-5	NA	TGTGCCAGCAGCTTATGGGGAGGTAGCGGGGAGACCCAGTACTTC	CASSLWGGSGETQYF
NA	TRBV19	TRBJ1-4	NA	TGTGCCAGTAGTATATGGGCTAGCGCAGCCGAAAAACTGTTTTTT	CASSIWASAAEKLFF
NA	TRBV13	TRBJ1-2	NA	TGTGCCAGCAGCTTAATAGGGAATGGCTACACCTTC	CASSLIGNGYTF
NA	TRBV5-1	TRBJ1-4	NA	TGCGCCAGCAGCCACGGGACTTTGGGGAAACTGTTTTTT	CASSHGTLGKLFF
TRBD2	TRBV10-2	TRBJ2-7	NA	TGCGCCAGCAATATAGCGGGAAGCTCCTACGAGCAGTACTTC	CASNIAGSSYEQYF
NA	TRBV5-1	TRBJ2-7	NA	TGCGCCAGCAGCTTGGAGACCCACCACTACGAGCAGTACTTC	CASSLETHHYEQYF
NA	TRBV28	TRBJ2-1	NA	TGTGCCAGCAGGACCGCAGGGGCTTCCTACAATGAGCAGTTCTTC	CASRTAGASYNEQFF
NA	TRBV6-5	TRBJ2-2	NA	TGTGCCAGCACGGCCCTAGCGCCCACCGGGGAGCTGTTTTTT	CASTALAPTGELFF
TRBD2	TRBV4-2	TRBJ2-3	NA	TGTGCCAGCAGCCAAGAGCCTAGCGGGAGTGGGGATACGCAGTATTTT	CASSQEPSGSGDTQYF
NA	TRBV5-1	TRBJ2-5	once	TGCGCCAGCAGCCCCCGAGGAGGGGAAGAGACCCAGTACTTC	CASSPRGGEETQYF
TRBD2	TRBV24-1	TRBJ2-1	NA	TGTGCCACCAGTGATTTGGCGGGAGTCAGGATCAATGAGCAGTTCTTC	CATSDLAGVRINEQFF
NA	TRBV29-1	TRBJ1-3	NA	TGCAGCGTGGGTGACTCGCAGCAAAACACCATATATTTT	CSVGDSQQNTIYF
NA	TRBV18	TRBJ1-6	NA	TGTGCCAGCTCACGCACAGCTTCCTCCTATAATTCACCCCTCCACTTT	CASSRTASSYNSPLHF
TRBD2	TRBV24-1	TRBJ2-2	NA	TGTGCCACCAGTGATTTTGCGGGGGAGGTAACCGGGGAGCTGTTTTTT	CATSDFAGEVTGELFF
NA	TRBV12-3/TRBV12-4	TRBJ2-1	NA	TGTGCCAGCAGTCCCTCAGGGGAGGTTAAGTTCTTC	CASSPSGEVKFF
NA	TRBV4-1	TRBJ2-3	NA	TGCGCCAGCAGCCAAGAAAAAGGACGGGGACATACGCAGTATTTT	CASSQEKGRGHTQYF
TRBD1	TRBV10-3	TRBJ2-1	once	TGTGCCATCAGTGCATTCGGCGGGACAGGGGGCCTTAACGGAATCTTC	CAISAFGGTGGLNGIF
NA	TRBV24-1	TRBJ1-2	once	TGTGCCACCAGTGAACAGGGCTATGGCTACACCTTC	CATSEQGYGYTF
NA	TRBV6-6	TRBJ1-2	NA	TGTGCCAGCAGTTTCGGGGGGCGGACCAACTATGGCTACACCTTC	CASSFGGRTNYGYTF
TRBD1	TRBV7-2	TRBJ1-3	NA	TGTGCCAGCAGCTTCCGGACAGGACATTTCTCTGGAAACACCATATATTTT	CASSFRTGHFSGNTIYF
NA	TRBV28	TRBJ1-5	NA	TGTGCCAGCAGTTTATCCGGGGGCCCCAATCAGCCCCAGCATTTT	CASSLSGGPNQPQHF
TRBD1	TRBV5-1	TRBJ1-2	once	TGCGCCAGCAGCTTGGAAGGACAGGATTATACTGGCTACACCTTC	CASSLEGQDYTGYTF
NA	TRBV5-1	TRBJ1-1	few	TGCGCCAGCAGCTTGGGGACCTCGAACACTGAAGCTTTCTTT	CASSLGTSNTEAFF
NA	TRBV3-1/TRBV3-2	TRBJ2-1	NA	TGTGCCAGCAGCCAAGATTTCGGTCACAATGAGCAGTTCTTC	CASSQDFGHNEQFF
NA	TRBV7-9	TRBJ2-3	NA	TGTGCCAGCAGCTTAGGTTCGGGCACAGATACGCAGTATTTT	CASSLGSGTDTQYF
NA	TRBV7-2	TRBJ2-1	NA	TGTGCCAGCAGCTTAGACCAAAGCTCCTACAATGAGCAGTTCTTC	CASSLDQSSYNEQFF
NA	TRBV20-1	TRBJ1-2	NA	TGCAGTGCCCTACCCTCCGGGGTGGACACCTTC	CSALPSGVDTF
NA	TRBV15	TRBJ1-4	once	TGTGCCACCAGCAGAGGTAGTCAGCTGAATGAAAAACTGTTTTTT	CATSRGSQLNEKLFF
TRBD1	TRBV7-2	TRBJ1-2	NA	TGTGCCAGCAGCTTTCGACAGGGGGCGCGGGGCTACACCTTC	CASSFRQGARGYTF
TRBD1	TRBV4-2	TRBJ2-3	NA	TGTGCCAGCAGCCAAACCCAGGGGGCGCGCTTTGGAGATACGCAGTATTTT	CASSQTQGARFGDTQYF
NA	TRBV28	TRBJ1-6	NA	TGTGCCAGCAGCGAGACCTCCTATAATTCACCCCTCCACTTT	CASSETSYNSPLHF
NA	TRBV28	TRBJ2-4	NA	TGTGCCAGCAGTCGTCCCAGGGACTTAGCCAAAAACATTCAGTACTTC	CASSRPRDLAKNIQYF
NA	TRBV6-4	TRBJ1-2	NA	TGTGCCAGCAGTGACTCGATCGGCTATGGCTACACCTTC	CASSDSIGYGYTF
NA	TRBV5-1	TRBJ2-5	NA	TGCGCCAGCAGCTTGGTAGCGCAGGCTCGCCAAGAGACCCAGTACTTC	CASSLVAQARQETQYF
NA	TRBV10-3	TRBJ2-7	NA	TGTGCCATCAGGGGGGGCCAGAGCTCCTACGAGCAGTACTTC	CAIRGGQSSYEQYF
TRBD1	TRBV6-5	TRBJ2-5	NA	TGTGCCAGCAGTTCCCGGGACAGGGCTTGGAGAGAGACCCAGTACTTC	CASSSRDRAWRETQYF
NA	TRBV19	TRBJ1-6	NA	TGTGCCAGTACTCGAGGGGGGAACTCCTATAATTCACCCCTCCACTTT	CASTRGGNSYNSPLHF